The rows below give T cell receptor beta chains drawn from one sample of a study of CD8 T cells in Susac syndrome. One entry per CDR3 protein, called by TCRdb with MiXCR from the immunoSEQ multiplex PCR reads. The data hold some 99,000 distinct CDR3 sequences, with just under 95% observed a single time. Sequencing was done on a sample of CD4+ T cells from PBMCs. These receptors were taken from a human donor with Susac syndrome. CDR3s include the opening cysteine and the closing phenylalanine or tryptophan. The D gene is left open where the match is weak. Where a row states a size, it is once, few, many or the class of an expanded clone; other rows omit it.

cdr3_aa	cdr3_nt	clone_size	d_call	v_call	j_call
CASERAMGKNIQYF	TGTGCCAGCGAACGGGCGATGGGCAAAAACATTCAGTACTTC	-	-	TRBV6-2/TRBV6-3	TRBJ2-4
CASSVGGAVPRVGF	TGTGCCAGCAGTGTAGGTGGGGCAGTGCCGCGTGTGGGCTTC	-	-	TRBV2	TRBJ1-2
CASSYATTETQYF	TGTGCCAGCAGCTACGCTACTACGGAGACCCAGTACTTC	-	-	TRBV5-4	TRBJ2-5
CSAVSRGGMNTEAFF	TGCAGTGCCGTCTCTAGAGGGGGCATGAACACTGAAGCTTTCTTT	-	TRBD1	TRBV20-1	TRBJ1-1
CATSEEDGHYGYTF	TGTGCCACCAGTGAGGAGGACGGTCACTATGGCTACACCTTC	-	-	TRBV24-1	TRBJ1-2
CASSQVQTTEAFF	TGCGCCAGCAGCCAAGTCCAGACTACTGAAGCTTTCTTT	once	-	TRBV4-3	TRBJ1-1
CSALEAGAFETQYF	TGCAGTGCTTTAGAGGCGGGAGCGTTCGAGACCCAGTACTTC	once	TRBD2	TRBV20-1	TRBJ2-5
CASSMLVSRGNQPQHF	TGTGCCAGTAGTATGTTAGTCAGTAGGGGCAATCAGCCCCAGCATTTT	-	-	TRBV19	TRBJ1-5
CASSYSDYSPLHF	TGTGCCAGCAGTTACTCGGATTATTCACCCCTCCACTTT	-	-	TRBV6-5	TRBJ1-6
CASSQRTNYGYTF	TGTGCCAGCAGCCAACGCACTAACTATGGCTACACCTTC	once	-	TRBV3-1	TRBJ1-2
CASTLQGGINEQFF	TGTGCCAGTACCCTCCAGGGGGGCATCAATGAGCAGTTCTTC	-	-	TRBV19	TRBJ2-1
CASSARRWLRRYYEQYF	TGTGCCAGCAGCGCCAGACGCTGGTTGCGCAGATACTACGAGCAGTACTTC	once	-	TRBV11-3	TRBJ2-7
CASSPLFRTANEQFF	TGTGCCAGCAGCCCCCTCTTTAGGACAGCCAATGAGCAGTTCTTC	-	-	TRBV3-1	TRBJ2-1
CASSVDRGNTEAFF	TGTGCCAGCAGTGTGGACAGGGGGAACACTGAAGCTTTCTTT	-	TRBD1	TRBV5-4	TRBJ1-1
CASSLADMTGQETQYF	TGTGCCAGCAGTTTAGCTGATATGACAGGACAAGAGACCCAGTACTTC	-	-	TRBV12-3/TRBV12-4	TRBJ2-5
CSAVTSGGRGETQYF	TGCAGTGCCGTCACTAGCGGGGGGCGGGGAGAGACCCAGTACTTC	-	TRBD2	TRBV20-1	TRBJ2-5
CASSKETRNEKLFF	TGTGCCAGCAGCAAAGAAACACGTAATGAAAAACTGTTTTTT	-	-	TRBV21-1	TRBJ1-4
CAWTQGRFNEQFF	TGTGCCTGGACGCAGGGGCGTTTCAATGAGCAGTTCTTC	-	-	TRBV30	TRBJ2-1
CASGQSSTDTQYF	TGTGCCAGCGGACAGTCTAGCACAGATACGCAGTATTTT	-	-	TRBV6-4	TRBJ2-3
CASSIRGQNTGELFF	TGTGCCAGTAGTATAAGGGGGCAGAACACCGGGGAGCTGTTTTTT	-	TRBD1	TRBV19	TRBJ2-2
CASSIPRTGPQPQHF	TGTGCCAGTAGTATTCCTAGGACAGGGCCTCAGCCCCAGCATTTT	-	TRBD1	TRBV19	TRBJ1-5
CASSLGGGGGTDTQYF	TGCGCCAGCAGCTTGGGCGGCGGGGGAGGCACAGATACGCAGTATTTT	-	TRBD2	TRBV5-1	TRBJ2-3
CSAGGGSTDTQYF	TGCAGTGCGGGGGGGGGAAGCACAGATACGCAGTATTTT	-	TRBD2	TRBV20-1	TRBJ2-3
CASSRDSPTYEQYF	TGTGCCAGCAGCCGGGACTCCCCCACCTACGAGCAGTACTTC	few	-	TRBV2	TRBJ2-7
CASSYSMNTEAFF	TGTGCCAGCAGCTACAGCATGAACACTGAAGCTTTCTTT	once	-	TRBV2	TRBJ1-1
CASSPPTGELFF	TGTGCCAGCAGCCCCCCCACCGGGGAGCTGTTTTTT	-	-	TRBV21-1	TRBJ2-2
CSARVRGTGSNSPLHF	TGCAGTGCTAGAGTCCGGGGGACAGGGAGTAATTCACCCCTCCACTTT	-	TRBD1	TRBV20-1	TRBJ1-6
CAWSFATGNTGELFF	TGTGCCTGGAGTTTTGCGACAGGGAACACCGGGGAGCTGTTTTTT	-	-	TRBV30	TRBJ2-2
CATSDRVGLHEQFF	TGTGCCACCAGTGACAGGGTCGGTTTACATGAGCAGTTCTTC	-	-	TRBV24-1	TRBJ2-1
CSARPGTIPNTDTQYF	TGCAGTGCTAGGCCCGGGACTATTCCAAACACAGATACGCAGTATTTT	-	TRBD2	TRBV20-1	TRBJ2-3
CASRWRAGGHEQYF	TGTGCCAGCAGGTGGCGGGCAGGGGGGCACGAGCAGTACTTC	-	-	TRBV12-3/TRBV12-4	TRBJ2-7
CASSLTSKTQYF	TGTGCCAGCAGCTTAACCTCAAAGACCCAGTACTTC	once	-	TRBV11-2	TRBJ2-5
CASSGRGNSYNEQFF	TGTGCCAGCAGCGGACGGGGGAACTCCTACAATGAGCAGTTCTTC	-	-	TRBV9	TRBJ2-1
CASTDRGAGGYTF	TGTGCCAGCACCGACCGGGGGGCGGGCGGCTACACCTTC	-	-	TRBV12-3/TRBV12-4	TRBJ1-2
CASTLLQGLGSPLHF	TGTGCCAGCACATTATTACAGGGCCTGGGTTCACCCCTCCACTTT	-	-	TRBV6-5	TRBJ1-6
CASSSSGGARNEQFF	TGTGCCAGCAGCTCCAGCGGGGGGGCTAGGAATGAGCAGTTCTTC	-	TRBD2	TRBV11-2	TRBJ2-1
CASSQQRDGEAFF	TGTGCCAGCAGCCAACAGCGGGACGGTGAAGCTTTCTTT	-	-	TRBV3-1	TRBJ1-1
CASRDRSGGNTIYF	TGTGCCAGCAGAGACAGGTCCGGTGGAAACACCATATATTTT	-	-	TRBV12-3/TRBV12-4	TRBJ1-3
CAISESRYEQYF	TGTGCCATCAGTGAGTCCCGCTACGAGCAGTACTTC	-	-	TRBV10-3	TRBJ2-7
CASSALVSEGPQHF	TGTGCCAGCAGCGCCCTGGTAAGCGAAGGGCCCCAGCATTTT	-	-	TRBV9	TRBJ1-5
CSARWTGGNVYF	TGCAGCGCCCGGTGGACAGGGGGCAACGTATATTTT	once	TRBD1	TRBV29-1	TRBJ1-3
CASSPRTAPANYGYTF	TGTGCCAGCAGCCCCCGGACAGCTCCAGCTAACTATGGCTACACCTTC	-	-	TRBV11-2	TRBJ1-2
CASSPLKGFGETQYF	TGTGCCAGCTCACCCCTAAAGGGGTTCGGAGAGACCCAGTACTTC	-	-	TRBV18	TRBJ2-5
CSARDRRTGWNSPLHF	TGCAGTGCTAGAGATCGGAGGACAGGGTGGAATTCACCCCTCCACTTT	-	TRBD1	TRBV20-1	TRBJ1-6
CAKPRWEDPAAGELFF	TGTGCCAAACCAAGGTGGGAGGACCCGGCGGCGGGGGAGCTGTTTTTT	once	-	TRBV27	TRBJ2-2
CASSVRGDEQFF	TGTGCCAGCAGCGTCAGGGGTGATGAGCAGTTCTTC	-	-	TRBV7-2	TRBJ2-1
CATERQGYKNIQYF	TGTGCCACGGAGAGACAGGGTTACAAAAACATTCAGTACTTC	-	TRBD1	TRBV24-1	TRBJ2-4
CASSYRGTSYNEQFF	TGCGCCAGCAGTTACCGGGGGACTTCCTACAATGAGCAGTTCTTC	-	-	TRBV5-1	TRBJ2-1
CASSESLTYF	TGTGCCAGCAGTGAATCCTTGACGTACTTC	few	-	TRBV25-1	TRBJ2-5
CASMPFSGSGGSYEQYF	TGTGCCAGCATGCCTTTTAGTGGTAGCGGGGGCTCCTACGAGCAGTACTTC	-	TRBD2	TRBV2	TRBJ2-7
CASSPRVQDTQYF	TGTGCCAGCAGTCCCCGGGTCCAAGATACGCAGTATTTT	-	-	TRBV12-3/TRBV12-4	TRBJ2-3